This TCR beta chain was captured in a study of Tregs in tolerant kidney transplant recipients. This clone was detected only once. Clones were sequenced by immunoSEQ multiplex PCR, and TCRdb holds only the in-frame ones, with some missing. The profile shows 40,000 to 50,000 clones, more than 70% of them singletons. The nonmyeloablative bone marrow transplants came from related graft donors, with transient mixed chimerism. Unstimulated regulatory T cells (CD4+CD25+CD127-), CD4+CD25- non-regulatory cells, CD4 and CD8 cells were FACS-sorted from thawed PBMCs. The CDR3 extends over 11 amino acids. Germline-derived CDR1 and CDR2 are SEHNR and FQNEAQ (reference sequence). The junction had 1 base not matched to a gene; V was cut back by 5 bases and J by 11 bases.

The sequence derives from a human patient who received a combined kidney and bone marrow transplant. The graft donor may have given rise to some T cells. The sample here was CD8+ T cells from blood (PBMCs), taken 12 months after the transplant. The V gene is TRBV7-9, the J gene TRBJ2-3, with TRBD2 matching 10 bases. The CDR3 DNA is TGTGCCAGCAGCGGACTAGCGGAGCAGTATTTT. Its translation is CASSGLAEQYF.